The 25 T cell receptor beta chains presented below share a single source sample, sequenced in a study of blood T cell repertoires in COVID-19. Repertoires were generated with immunoSEQ multiplex PCR, while TCRdb's copy carries only in-frame clones and drops some. The repertoire has a few hundred thousand clones, roughly 87% of them found once; the top ten carry about 3.9%. Sequenced input: peripheral blood. The receptors were sampled from a woman between 55 and 75 years old with COVID-19, enrolled during active disease.

The V gene is TRBV13, the J gene TRBJ1-1; possible D gene TRBD1, 5 bases. Between the trimmed V and J ends, which lost 5 bases and 14 bases, there was a span of 18 bases. Germline V CDR1 and CDR2: PRHDT, FYEKMQ (reference sequence). This CDR3 is 12 amino acids long. The DNA for the CDR3 is TGTGCCAGCAGCGGAGGGACCCGAGGCGCCTTCTTT. It translates to CASSGGTRGAFF.

This clone was detected once. The V call is TRBV6-2 or TRBV6-3, the J call TRBJ1-6; D gene ambiguous. Germline lookup yields CDR1 MNHEY and CDR2 SVGEGT. The CDR3 is made up of 14 amino acids. V dropped 5 bases and J dropped 6 bases, with 11 bases sitting between them. This CDR3 is CASSLTVANSPLHF. CDR3 sequence (DNA): TGTGCCAGCAGTCTAACAGTTGCTAATTCACCCCTCCACTTT.

This clone was recorded once. As DNA, the CDR3 is TGTGCCAGCAGCTTAAACTTCAATTCACCCCTCCACTTT. Protein product: CASSLNFNSPLHF. The rearrangement uses TRBV7-3 and TRBJ1-6, with unresolved D. Germline V gives CDR1 SGHTA, CDR2 FQGTGA. V lost 1 base and J 7 bases, leaving 5 bases between the germline ends. The length of the CDR3 is 13 residues.

This chain links TRBV19 with TRBJ1-5, with D possibly TRBD1 on 5 matching bases. V was pared by 7 bases and J by 2 bases, with 15 bases between. Germline assignment: CDR1 LNHDA and CDR2 SQIVND (reference sequence). This CDR3 is 15 amino acids long. In nucleotides, the CDR3 is TGTGCCAGTACTCTCTTGGGGGGTGGCAATCAGCCCCAGCATTTT. It translates to CASTLLGGGNQPQHF.

CDR3 sequence: CASSPTLNTEAFF. The CDR3 nucleotides are TGTGCCAGCAGCCCGACACTGAACACTGAAGCTTTCTTT. V is TRBV11-2 and J is TRBJ1-1; D is undetermined. Germline-derived CDR1 and CDR2 are SGHAT and FQNNGV. Trimming took 5 bases from V and 0 from J, leaving 7 bases between them. The length of the CDR3 is 13 residues.

The sample holds one count of this clone. The rearrangement links TRBV3-1 (or the pseudogene TRBV3-2) to TRBJ1-2; D unclear. Germline CDR1 and CDR2: LGHDT and YNNKEL (reference sequence). Trimming took 4 bases from V and 4 from J, leaving 16 bases between them. There are 15 residues in the CDR3. For the CDR3, the DNA is TGTGCCAGCAGCCTGGGCACCGCGCCCACCTATGGCTACACCTTC. Amino acid sequence: CASSLGTAPTYGYTF.

This clone has more than one count but fewer than ten. One junction end does not reproduce the germline sequence, and a read error may be involved. The chain uses TRBV24-1 and TRBJ1-4, with 8 bases that match TRBD1. The CDR3 runs 14 residues. Germline V lookup: CDR1 KGHDR, CDR2 SFDVKD. The CDR3 nucleotides are TGTGCCACCAGTGATCCGACCTCCCGGGACAGGTGGATTTTT. The encoded protein is CATSDPTSRDRWIF.

The chain couples TRBV5-4 to TRBJ2-7; weak D call: TRBD1 (5 bases). This CDR3 contains 13 residues. Germline V gene data show CDR1 as SGHNT and CDR2 as YYREEE (reference sequence). V was cut by 6 bases and J by 5 bases, with 15 bases left in between. CDR3 DNA: TGTGCCAGCACCCGAAAAGGACATGACGAGCAGTACTTC. Residues: CASTRKGHDEQYF.

V is TRBV11-3 and J is TRBJ1-5; a weak D match, TRBD1 (5 bases). V shed 5 bases and J shed 7 bases, with 21 bases lying between them. The CDR3 has 16 residues. Per the germline V gene, CDR1 is SGHNT and CDR2 is YENEEA. The CDR3 nucleotides are TGTGCCAGCAGCCCTGCGGGGGGTACCCTAGGGCAGCCCCAGCATTTT. Encoded protein: CASSPAGGTLGQPQHF.

In this sample, this clone turned up once. The rearrangement uses TRBV9 and TRBJ1-1; D is unresolved. The V end was cut by 5 bases, the J end by 11 bases, with 22 bases between. This CDR3 is 14 amino acids long. From germline, CDR1 is SGDLS and CDR2 YYNGEE. CDR3 sequence: CASRTRLEKVRAFF. For the CDR3, the DNA is TGTGCCAGCAGGACGAGGTTAGAAAAGGTCCGGGCTTTCTTT.

This chain uses TRBV10-1 with TRBJ2-1; maybe TRBD2 (7 bases). CDR1 WNHNN and CDR2 SYGVQD come from the germline V gene (reference sequence). V lost 3 bases to trimming and J lost 4 bases, with 13 bases between them. The CDR3 sequence is 15 residues long. CDR3 protein: CASSDWRGPYNEQFF. The CDR3 DNA is TGCGCCAGCAGTGATTGGCGGGGGCCGTACAATGAGCAGTTCTTC.

The table lists this clone with a few counts. This chain uses TRBV4-1 with TRBJ1-3; D uncertain. Germline V CDR1 and CDR2: MGHRA, YSYEKL. This CDR3 contains 17 residues. Trimming removed 0 bases at V and 0 bases at J, with 12 bases between. The CDR3 is CASSQEIYRPSGNTIYF. CDR3 nucleotide sequence: TGCGCCAGCAGCCAAGAGATCTACAGACCCTCTGGAAACACCATATATTTT.

V and J are TRBV12-1 and TRBJ2-2; the D call in the table, TRBD2, was not verified against the DNA. TRBV12-1 is annotated as a pseudogene. The CDR3 contains 17 residues. The CDR3, as DNA: TGTGCCAGCAGCCTGGGAGTAGCGGGGGCGAACACCGGGGAGCTGTTTTTT. Translated: CASSLGVAGANTGELFF.

The chain employs TRBV28 and TRBJ1-2; 7 positions agree with TRBD1. The CDR3 extends over 13 amino acids. Looked up from germline, CDR1 is MDHEN and CDR2 is SYDVKM. The J segment lost 2 bases and the V segment lost 8 bases, leaving 5 bases of the junction unmatched. This chain's CDR3 is CASLGTANYGYTF. The CDR3 nucleotides are TGTGCCAGCCTTGGGACAGCCAACTATGGCTACACCTTC.

J is TRBJ1-2 and V is TRBV5-5; no definite D call. This CDR3 region has 11 residues. Germline V gene sequence: CDR1 SGHKS, CDR2 YYEKEE (reference sequence). V was pared by 2 bases and J by 8 bases, with 7 bases between. The CDR3 region has the DNA TGTGCCAGCAGCTTACGAGGCGGCTACACCTTC. This gives the protein CASSLRGGYTF. Combining the CDR3 with reference TRBV5-5 and TRBJ1-2 gives the whole variable domain DAGVTQSPTHLIKTRGQQVTLRCSPISGHKSVSWYQQVLGQGPQFIFQYYEKEERGRGNFPDRFSARQFPNYSSELNVNALLLGDSALYLCASSLRGGYTFGSGTRLTVV.

CDR3 residues: CAISESIGLAGEDTQYF. The CDR3 DNA reads as TGTGCCATCAGTGAGTCGATCGGACTAGCGGGGGAAGATACGCAGTATTTT. The rearrangement uses TRBV10-3 and TRBJ2-3; 13 bases are shared with TRBD2. This CDR3 comprises 17 residues. Per germline, CDR1 ENHRY and CDR2 SYGVKD. With 0 bases clipped from V and 5 bases from J, the junction kept 5 bases outside the gene matches.

The chain carries TRBV4-1 and TRBJ1-2; the match to TRBD1 covers 10 bases. The germline V gene has CDR1 MGHRA and CDR2 YSYEKL. After removal of 0 bases from V and 4 bases from J, the junction contained 8 bases not matched to a gene. The CDR3 contains 17 residues. The CDR3, as DNA: TGCGCCAGCAGCCAAGACCCCGCCGGACAGGGGGTCTATGGCTACACCTTC. Its translation is CASSQDPAGQGVYGYTF.

V and J are TRBV5-5 and TRBJ2-7; tentatively, D is TRBD1 (5 bases). V lost 4 bases, J lost 2 bases, and 10 bases lay in between. This CDR3 region has 13 residues. Per germline, CDR1 SGHKS and CDR2 YYEKEE (reference sequence). The chain's CDR3 is CASSQGRTYEQYF. The CDR3 coding sequence is TGTGCCAGCAGCCAGGGCAGAACCTACGAGCAGTACTTC. Full variable domain (remainder filled in from reference TRBV5-5 and TRBJ2-7): DAGVTQSPTHLIKTRGQQVTLRCSPISGHKSVSWYQQVLGQGPQFIFQYYEKEERGRGNFPDRFSARQFPNYSSELNVNALLLGDSALYLCASSQGRTYEQYFGPGTRLTVT.

This sequence joins TRBV19 and TRBJ1-1; 7 bases are shared with TRBD1. Germline loops: CDR1 LNHDA, CDR2 SQIVND (reference sequence). V dropped 7 bases and J dropped 3; count of bases not matched to a gene: 5. This CDR3 is 13 amino acids long. Written as DNA, the CDR3 is TGTGCCAGTACCAACAGGGGCTACACTGAAGCTTTCTTT. Its protein is CASTNRGYTEAFF.

The rearrangement joins TRBV19 to TRBJ2-7; 7 positions agree with TRBD1. Germline CDR1 LNHDA, CDR2 SQIVND (reference sequence). The CDR3 is 14 residues long. The junction had 10 bases not matched to a gene; V was cut back by 4 bases and J by 7 bases. This CDR3 is CASSSGDSWGEQYF. As DNA, the CDR3 is TGTGCCAGTAGTAGTGGGGACAGCTGGGGGGAGCAGTACTTC.

The V gene is TRBV11-2, the J gene TRBJ1-1, with 9 bases lining up with TRBD1. The ends lost 3 bases at V and 1 base at J; junction bases unmatched: 6. There are 16 residues in the CDR3. The V gene's germline CDR1 is SGHAT and CDR2 FQNNGV. The CDR3 sequence: CASSLGDRGRNTEAFF. Here the CDR3 DNA reads TGTGCCAGCAGCTTGGGCGACAGGGGGAGGAACACTGAAGCTTTCTTT.

This clone was recorded only once. CDR3 region: CASGQDSTNYGYTF. DNA for the CDR3: TGCGCCAGCGGACAGGACAGCACTAACTATGGCTACACCTTC. The chain couples TRBV5-1 to TRBJ1-2; 7 nucleotides agree with TRBD1. From germline, CDR1 is SGHRS and CDR2 YFSETQ. The CDR3 covers 14 residues. Losses at the gene ends were 7 bases for V and 0 bases for J; bases not matched to a gene: 6.

This clone was seen just once. The CDR3 reads CASSVAIRMDNEQFF. Here the CDR3 DNA reads TGTGCCAGCAGCGTAGCTATTAGAATGGACAATGAGCAGTTCTTC. V gene TRBV9 combines with J gene TRBJ2-1, with no clear D. CDR1 is SGDLS and CDR2 is YYNGEE in the germline V gene. This CDR3 comprises 15 residues. Trimming removed 0 bases from V and 5 bases from J, with 12 bases in between.

The V gene is TRBV7-8, the J gene TRBJ1-6; TRBD1 matches at 7 bases. The CDR3 is made up of 17 amino acids. Germline V lookup: CDR1 SGHVS, CDR2 FQNEAQ. Germline trimming cut 4 bases from V and 2 bases from J; bases unmatched to any gene: 8. CDR3 sequence reads: CASSWPPGTAYNSPLHF. The CDR3 bases are TGTGCCAGCAGCTGGCCCCCGGGGACAGCCTATAATTCACCCCTCCACTTT.

V gene TRBV10-3 combines with J gene TRBJ2-7; D uncertain. V lost 4 bases and J lost 7, with 11 bases in between. Germline assignment: CDR1 ENHRY and CDR2 SYGVKD. The CDR3 spans 12 residues. The CDR3 loop reads CAISGSSLEQYF. The CDR3 DNA reads TGTGCCATCAGTGGTTCCTCTCTTGAGCAGTACTTC.